This TCR beta chain emerged from a study of shared clonotypes between healthy human individuals. About the research overall: Researchers assigned three CD4 naive, three CD4 memory, two CD8 naive and one CD8 memory plate to each donor.

Study-level points and caveats: Larger estimated richness was generally recorded for naive subsets relative to memory subsets.

Between the trimmed V and J ends, which lost 7 bases and 4 bases, there was a span of 18 bases. Germline CDR1 and CDR2: SQVTM and ANQGSEA. The CDR3 loop spans 14 amino acids. Genomic DNA of every subset was divided equally among multiple immunoSEQ plates. Clones were read by immunoSEQ multiplex PCR, and TCRdb kept only the in-frame ones, dropping some. Of hundreds of thousands of clones listed, around 72% are singletons. As for this clone: The antigen is not known.

Sequencing was performed on memory CD4+ T cells sorted from blood. Subset defined: CD45RA-negative fraction. V and J are TRBV29-1 and TRBJ2-3, with D unclear. The source of this sequence is a woman aged 25 to 39 in good health. The CDR3 nucleotides read TGCAGCGGTGTCGACTGGGTAGACCCAGATACGCAGTATTTT. Translated: CSGVDWVDPDTQYF.